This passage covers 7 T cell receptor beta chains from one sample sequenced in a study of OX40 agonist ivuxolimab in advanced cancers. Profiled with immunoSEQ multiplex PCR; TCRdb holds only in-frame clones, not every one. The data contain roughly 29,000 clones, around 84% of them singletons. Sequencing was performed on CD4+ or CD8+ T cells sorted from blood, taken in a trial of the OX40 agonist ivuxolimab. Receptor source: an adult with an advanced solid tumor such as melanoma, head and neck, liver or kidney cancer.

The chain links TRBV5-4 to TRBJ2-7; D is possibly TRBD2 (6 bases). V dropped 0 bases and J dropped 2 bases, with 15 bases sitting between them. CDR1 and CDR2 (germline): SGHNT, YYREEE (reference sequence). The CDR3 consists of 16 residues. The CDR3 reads CASSLDGGIGAYEQYF. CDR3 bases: TGTGCCAGCAGCTTGGATGGGGGGATTGGGGCCTACGAGCAGTACTTC.

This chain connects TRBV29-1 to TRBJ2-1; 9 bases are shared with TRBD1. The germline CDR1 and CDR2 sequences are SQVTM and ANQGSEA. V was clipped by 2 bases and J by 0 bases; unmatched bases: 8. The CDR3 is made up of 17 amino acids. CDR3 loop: CSVERGQGPSSYNEQFF. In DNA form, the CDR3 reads TGCAGCGTTGAAAGGGGACAGGGCCCCAGCTCCTACAATGAGCAGTTCTTC.

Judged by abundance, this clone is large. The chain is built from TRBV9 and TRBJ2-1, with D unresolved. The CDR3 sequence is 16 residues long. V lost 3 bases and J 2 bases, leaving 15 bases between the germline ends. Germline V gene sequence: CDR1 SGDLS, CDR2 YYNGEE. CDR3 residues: CASSEELPWAYNEQFF. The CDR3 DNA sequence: TGTGCCAGCAGCGAGGAGTTGCCGTGGGCCTACAATGAGCAGTTCTTC.

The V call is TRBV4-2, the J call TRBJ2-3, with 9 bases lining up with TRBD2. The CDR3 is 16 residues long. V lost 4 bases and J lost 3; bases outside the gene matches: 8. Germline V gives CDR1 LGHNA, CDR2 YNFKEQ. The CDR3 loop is CASSPFASGITDTQYF. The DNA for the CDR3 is TGTGCCAGCAGCCCGTTCGCTAGCGGGATTACAGATACGCAGTATTTT.

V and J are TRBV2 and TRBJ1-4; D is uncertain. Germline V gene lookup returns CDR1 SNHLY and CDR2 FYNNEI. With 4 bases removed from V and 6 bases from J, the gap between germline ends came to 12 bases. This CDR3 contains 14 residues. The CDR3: CASSGSGPYEKLFF. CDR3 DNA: TGTGCCAGCAGTGGGTCCGGACCGTATGAAAAACTGTTTTTT.

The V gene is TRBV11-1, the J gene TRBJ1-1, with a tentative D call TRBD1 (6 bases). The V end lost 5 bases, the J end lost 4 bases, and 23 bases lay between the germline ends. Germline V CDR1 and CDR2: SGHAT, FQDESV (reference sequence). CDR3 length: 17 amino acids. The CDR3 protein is CASSLQGSPRIGTEAFF. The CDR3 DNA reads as TGTGCCAGCAGCCTCCAGGGGTCACCTCGTATCGGCACTGAAGCTTTCTTT.

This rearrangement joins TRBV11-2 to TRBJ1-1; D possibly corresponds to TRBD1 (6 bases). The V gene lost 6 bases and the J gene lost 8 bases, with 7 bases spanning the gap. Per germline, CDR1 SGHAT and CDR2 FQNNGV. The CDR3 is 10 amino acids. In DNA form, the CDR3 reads TGTGCCAGCAGTACAGGGGAAGCTTTCTTT. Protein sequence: CASSTGEAFF.